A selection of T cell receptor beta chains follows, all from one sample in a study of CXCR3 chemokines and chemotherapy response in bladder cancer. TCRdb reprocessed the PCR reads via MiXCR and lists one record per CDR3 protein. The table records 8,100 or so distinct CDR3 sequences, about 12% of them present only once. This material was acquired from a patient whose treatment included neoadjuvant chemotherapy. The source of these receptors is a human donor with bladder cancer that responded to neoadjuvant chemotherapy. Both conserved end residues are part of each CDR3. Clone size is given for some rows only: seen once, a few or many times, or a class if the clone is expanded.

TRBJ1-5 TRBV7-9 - CASIGRTGGNQPQHF
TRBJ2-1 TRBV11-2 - CASRVAGGGNEQFF
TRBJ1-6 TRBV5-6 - CASSRTLNSPLHF
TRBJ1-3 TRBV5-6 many CASSLAGTYSGNTIYF
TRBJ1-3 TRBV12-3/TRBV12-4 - CASSRGGSGNTIYF
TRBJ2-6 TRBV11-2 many CASSLEVPGANVLTF
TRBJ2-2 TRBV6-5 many CASSNRRGMFF
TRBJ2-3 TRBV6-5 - CASSYGGQDTQYF
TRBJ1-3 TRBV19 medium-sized CASSIGGGTGNTIYF
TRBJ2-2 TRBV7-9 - CASSDLTGPPRGAGELFF
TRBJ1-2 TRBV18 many CASSPELRYTF
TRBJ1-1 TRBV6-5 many CASTQPGRPEAFF
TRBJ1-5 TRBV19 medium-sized CASMGLLGDNQPQHF
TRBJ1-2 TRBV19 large CASSIGGQGPYGYTF
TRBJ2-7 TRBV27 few CASSPSGGPAYEQYF
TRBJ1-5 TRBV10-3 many CAIRTGSNQPQHF
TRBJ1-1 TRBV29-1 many CSALRGVEAFF
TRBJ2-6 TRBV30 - CAEGGSGANVLTF
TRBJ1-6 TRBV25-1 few CASSPGGIWSYNSPLHF
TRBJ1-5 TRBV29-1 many CSVWTGGSNQPQHF
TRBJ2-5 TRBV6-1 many CASSEVRWETQYF
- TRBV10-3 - CAISHDTLLQYF
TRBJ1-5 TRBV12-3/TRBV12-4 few CASSTGTADNQPQHF
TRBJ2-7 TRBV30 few CAWIGLYEQYF
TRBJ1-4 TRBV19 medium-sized CASTNRGPSEKLFF
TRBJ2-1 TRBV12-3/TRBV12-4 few CASSPSGGSYNEQFF
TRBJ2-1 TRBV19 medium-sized CASSALGSGGDNEQFF
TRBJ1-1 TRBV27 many CASSLFKGGDEAFF
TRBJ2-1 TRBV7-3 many CASSLTGGKSDEQFF
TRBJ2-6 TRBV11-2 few CASSLRVPGANVLTF
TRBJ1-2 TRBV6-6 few CASIPSVGGGYTF
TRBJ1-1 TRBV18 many CASSPQVGTEAFF
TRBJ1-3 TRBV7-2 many CASSLMSSGNTIYF
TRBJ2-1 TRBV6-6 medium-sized CASTRGLAGGKFYNEQFF
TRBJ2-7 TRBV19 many CASSSGAEGSEQYF
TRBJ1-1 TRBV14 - CASSQARSRNTEAFF
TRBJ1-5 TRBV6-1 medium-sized CASSERAGRQPQHF
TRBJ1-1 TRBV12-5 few CASGLSLNTEAFF
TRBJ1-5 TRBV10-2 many CASSTGAGQPQHF
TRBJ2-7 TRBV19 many CASSMPGRANPEQYF
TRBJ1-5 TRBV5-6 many CASSKYSNQPQHF
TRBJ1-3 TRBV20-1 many CSAGGHAGNTIYF
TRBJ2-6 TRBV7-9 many CASKGGLLANVLTF
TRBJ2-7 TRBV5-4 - CASSSSGGFYEQYF